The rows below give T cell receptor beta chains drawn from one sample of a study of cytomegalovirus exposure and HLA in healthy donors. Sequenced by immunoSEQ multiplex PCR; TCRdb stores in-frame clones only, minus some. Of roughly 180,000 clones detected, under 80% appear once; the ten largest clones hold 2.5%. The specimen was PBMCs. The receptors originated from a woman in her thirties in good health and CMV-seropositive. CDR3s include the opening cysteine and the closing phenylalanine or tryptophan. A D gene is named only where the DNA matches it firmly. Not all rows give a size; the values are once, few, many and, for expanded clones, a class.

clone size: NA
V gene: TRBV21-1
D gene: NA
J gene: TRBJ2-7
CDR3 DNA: TGTGCCAGCAGCTTGCCCCCCGGGCAGGGGGGCGACGAGCAGTACTTC
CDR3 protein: CASSLPPGQGGDEQYF

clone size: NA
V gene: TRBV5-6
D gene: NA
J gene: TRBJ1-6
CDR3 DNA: TGTGCCAGCAGCTTGGGAAGAGAACTAAGGAGCAACTCGCACTTT
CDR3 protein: CASSLGRELRSNSHF

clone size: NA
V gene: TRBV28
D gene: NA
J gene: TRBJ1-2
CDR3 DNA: TGTGCCAGCAGTTTATTAACAGGGCGGTGGGGCTACACCTTC
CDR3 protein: CASSLLTGRWGYTF

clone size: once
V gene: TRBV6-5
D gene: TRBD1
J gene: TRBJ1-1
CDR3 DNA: TGTGCCAGCAGATTAACACAGGGGGCTGCTGAAGCTTTCTTT
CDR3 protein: CASRLTQGAAEAFF

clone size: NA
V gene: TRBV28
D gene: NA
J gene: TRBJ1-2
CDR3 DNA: TGTGCCAGCAGCTCCTCGGGGGACTATGGCTACACCTTC
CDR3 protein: CASSSSGDYGYTF

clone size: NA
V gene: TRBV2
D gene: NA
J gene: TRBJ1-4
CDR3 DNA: TGTGCCAGCAGCCTACAGGGTGCTAATGAAAAACTGTTTTTT
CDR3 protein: CASSLQGANEKLFF

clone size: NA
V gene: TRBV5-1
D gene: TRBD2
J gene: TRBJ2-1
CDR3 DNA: TGCGCCAGCAGACTTAGCGGGGGAACCTACAATGAGCAGTTCTTC
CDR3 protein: CASRLSGGTYNEQFF

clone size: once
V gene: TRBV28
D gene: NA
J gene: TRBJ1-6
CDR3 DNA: TGTGCCAGCAGACCCAGCTCCTATAATTCACCCCTCCACTTT
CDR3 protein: CASRPSSYNSPLHF

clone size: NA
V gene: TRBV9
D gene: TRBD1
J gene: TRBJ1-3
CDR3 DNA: TGTGCCAGCAGCGGATTGGGCCCGGGACAGGGGGCTGGGGGAAACACCATATATTTT
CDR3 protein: CASSGLGPGQGAGGNTIYF

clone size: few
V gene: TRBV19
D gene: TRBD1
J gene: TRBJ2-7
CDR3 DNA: TGTGCCAGTACCTTCGCCGGGACAGGGGGCGAGCAGTACTTC
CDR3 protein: CASTFAGTGGEQYF

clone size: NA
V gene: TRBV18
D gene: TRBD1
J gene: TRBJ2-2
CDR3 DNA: TGTGCCAGCTCACTCAGGGGGCTGGCCGGGGAGCTGTTTTTT
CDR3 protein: CASSLRGLAGELFF

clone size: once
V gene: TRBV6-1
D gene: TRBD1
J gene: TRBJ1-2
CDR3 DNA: TGTGCCAGCAGGACGGACAGGGCGGGGAATGGCTACACCTTC
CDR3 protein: CASRTDRAGNGYTF

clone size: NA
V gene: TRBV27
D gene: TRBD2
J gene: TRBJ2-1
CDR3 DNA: TGTGCCAGCAGTCCCGATGCGGGGGATGAGCAGTTCTTC
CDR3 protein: CASSPDAGDEQFF

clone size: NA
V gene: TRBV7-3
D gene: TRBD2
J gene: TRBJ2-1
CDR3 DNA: TGTGCCAGCAGCCGAACCTCTAGCGGGGCCTCCTACAATGAGCAGTTCTTC
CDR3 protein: CASSRTSSGASYNEQFF

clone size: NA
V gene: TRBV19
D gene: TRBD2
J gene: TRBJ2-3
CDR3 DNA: TGTGCCAGTAACATCATCGGGACTAGCGAAGATACGCAGTATTTT
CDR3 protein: CASNIIGTSEDTQYF

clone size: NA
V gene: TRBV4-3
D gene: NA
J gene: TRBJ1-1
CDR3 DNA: TGCGCCAGCAGCCAACGGGGGGGCGGGGGCAGGGGGAACACTGAAGCTTTCTTT
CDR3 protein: CASSQRGGGGRGNTEAFF

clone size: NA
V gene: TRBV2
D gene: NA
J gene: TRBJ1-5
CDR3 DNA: TGTGCCAGCAGTGAAGAAACTGACAATCAGCCCCAGCATTTT
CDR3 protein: CASSEETDNQPQHF

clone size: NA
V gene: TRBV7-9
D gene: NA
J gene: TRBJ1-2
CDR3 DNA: TGTGCCAGCAGCTTAGAGACAGTCTATGGCTACACCTTC
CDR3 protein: CASSLETVYGYTF

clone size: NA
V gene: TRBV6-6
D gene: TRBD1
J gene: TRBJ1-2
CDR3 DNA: TGTGCCAGCAGTTATGGGACAGGGGGCTCAGATGGCTACACCTTC
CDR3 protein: CASSYGTGGSDGYTF

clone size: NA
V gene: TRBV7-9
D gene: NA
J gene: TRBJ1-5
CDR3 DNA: TGTGCCAGCAGCTCAAAGGGGACATTCAATCAGCCCCAGCATTTT
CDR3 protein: CASSSKGTFNQPQHF

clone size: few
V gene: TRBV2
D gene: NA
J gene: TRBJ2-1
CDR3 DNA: TGTGCCACTCCCTCGGTCAGGGCCCGGGTGAATGAGCAGTTCTTC
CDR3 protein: CATPSVRARVNEQFF

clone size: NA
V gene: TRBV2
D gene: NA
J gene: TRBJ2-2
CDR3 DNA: TGTGCCAGCAGGCAGGGTGCGAACACCGGGGAGCTGTTTTTT
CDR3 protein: CASRQGANTGELFF

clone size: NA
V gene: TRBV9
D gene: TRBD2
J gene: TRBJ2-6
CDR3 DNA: TGTGCCAGCAGCCGTAGGGCTAGCGGGGTCGCTGGGGCCAACGTCCTGACTTTC
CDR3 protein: CASSRRASGVAGANVLTF

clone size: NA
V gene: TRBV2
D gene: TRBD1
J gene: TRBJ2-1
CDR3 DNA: TGTGCCAGCCTAGACAGGGCGGCCTACAATGAGCAGTTCTTC
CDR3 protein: CASLDRAAYNEQFF

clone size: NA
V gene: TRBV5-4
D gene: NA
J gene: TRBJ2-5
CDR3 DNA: TGTGCCAGCAGCTTGGAACCGACTAGGGAAGAGACCCAGTACTTC
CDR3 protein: CASSLEPTREETQYF

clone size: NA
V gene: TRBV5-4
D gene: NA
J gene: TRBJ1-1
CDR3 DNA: TGTGCCAGCAGCTTCGGAGGGAACACTGAAGCTTTCTTT
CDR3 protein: CASSFGGNTEAFF

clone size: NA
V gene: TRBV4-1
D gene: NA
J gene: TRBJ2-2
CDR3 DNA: TGCGCCAGCAGCCAGTCGGGGGTCTTCGCGAACACCGGGGAGCTGTTTTTT
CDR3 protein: CASSQSGVFANTGELFF

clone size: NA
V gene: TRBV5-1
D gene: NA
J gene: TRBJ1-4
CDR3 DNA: TGCGCCAGCAGCCCGGCGGGCCAGGATGGCGAAAAACTGTTTTTT
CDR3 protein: CASSPAGQDGEKLFF

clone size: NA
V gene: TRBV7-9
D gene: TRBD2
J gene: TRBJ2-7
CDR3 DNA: TGTGCCATCCCGGGTAGCGGGGTTTACGAGCAGTACTTC
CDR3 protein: CAIPGSGVYEQYF

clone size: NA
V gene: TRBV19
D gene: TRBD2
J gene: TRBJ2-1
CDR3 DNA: TGTGCCAGTAGTATGGTCGGGGGGGTATACAATGAGCAGTTCTTC
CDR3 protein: CASSMVGGVYNEQFF

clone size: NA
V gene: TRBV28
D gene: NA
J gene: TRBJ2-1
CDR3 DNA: TGTGCCAGCCTTCCGCGGGGTTCCTACAATGAGCAGTTCTTC
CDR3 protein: CASLPRGSYNEQFF

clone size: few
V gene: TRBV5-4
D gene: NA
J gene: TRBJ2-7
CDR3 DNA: TGTGCCAGCAGCTTGAGGGGTACCTACGAGCAGTACTTC
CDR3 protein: CASSLRGTYEQYF

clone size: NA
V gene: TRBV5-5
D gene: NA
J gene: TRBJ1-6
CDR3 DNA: TGTGCCAGCAGCTTGGAAGGGACATATAATTCACCCCTCCACTTT
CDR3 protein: CASSLEGTYNSPLHF

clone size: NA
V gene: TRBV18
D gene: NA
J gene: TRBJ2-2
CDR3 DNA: TGTGCCAGCTCACCTAGACAAGGGAGTAGGCCACACACCGGGGAGCTGTTTTTT
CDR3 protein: CASSPRQGSRPHTGELFF

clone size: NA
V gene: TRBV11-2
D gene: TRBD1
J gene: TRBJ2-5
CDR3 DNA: TGTGCCAGCAGCTTAGATCCGGGACAGGGGGATCAAGAGACCCAGTACTTC
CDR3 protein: CASSLDPGQGDQETQYF

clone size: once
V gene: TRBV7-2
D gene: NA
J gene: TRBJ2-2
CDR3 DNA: TGTGCCAGCAGCTTACGACCTAGGACAGCTAACACCGGGGAGCTGTTTTTT
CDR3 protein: CASSLRPRTANTGELFF

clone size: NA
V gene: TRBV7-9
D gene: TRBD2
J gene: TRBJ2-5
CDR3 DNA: TGTGCCAGCAGTTTAACGGGGGGGTTTCAAGAGACCCAGTACTTC
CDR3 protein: CASSLTGGFQETQYF

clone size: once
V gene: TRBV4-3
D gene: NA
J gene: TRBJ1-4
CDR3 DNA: TGCGCCAGCAGCCAAGATACAGGAAGTAATGAAAAACTGTTTTTT
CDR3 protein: CASSQDTGSNEKLFF

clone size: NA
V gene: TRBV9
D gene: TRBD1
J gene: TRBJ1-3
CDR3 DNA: TGTGCCAGCAGCGCACAGGGGGCGAACGGAAACACCATATATTTT
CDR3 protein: CASSAQGANGNTIYF

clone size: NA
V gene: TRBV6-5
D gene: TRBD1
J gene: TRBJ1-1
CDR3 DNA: TGTGCCAGCAGTTACTCGGGACAGGGGGCCACTGAAGCTTTCTTT
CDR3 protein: CASSYSGQGATEAFF

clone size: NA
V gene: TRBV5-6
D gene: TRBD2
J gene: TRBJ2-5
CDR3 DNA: TGTGCCAGCAGCTCCTGGTTACTAGCGGGGAAAGAGCAGTACTTC
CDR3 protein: CASSSWLLAGKEQYF

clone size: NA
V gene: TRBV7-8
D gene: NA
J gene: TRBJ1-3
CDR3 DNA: TGTGCCAGCAGCTTATCCTCCATACGGTTCTCTGGAAACACCATATATTTT
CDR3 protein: CASSLSSIRFSGNTIYF

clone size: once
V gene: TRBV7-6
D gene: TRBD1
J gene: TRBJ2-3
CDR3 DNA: TGTGCCAGCAGCTTAGTGCACAGGGGGCGATTGGGCACAGATACGCAGTATTTT
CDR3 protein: CASSLVHRGRLGTDTQYF

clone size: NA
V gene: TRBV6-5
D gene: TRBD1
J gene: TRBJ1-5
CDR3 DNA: TGTGCCAGCAGCGGGACAGGGGGCAATCAGCCCCAGCATTTT
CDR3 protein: CASSGTGGNQPQHF

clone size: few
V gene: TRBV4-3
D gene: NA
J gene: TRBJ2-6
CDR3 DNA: TGCGCCAGCAGCCAAGACTTGAGGGCCGGGGCCAACGTCCTGACTTTC
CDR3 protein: CASSQDLRAGANVLTF

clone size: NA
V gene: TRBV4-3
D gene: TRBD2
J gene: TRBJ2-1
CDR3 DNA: TGCGCCAGCAGCCCGGGGCTGAGCGGGGGTTTGCGTGGGGAGCAGTTCTTC
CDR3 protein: CASSPGLSGGLRGEQFF